This T cell receptor (beta chain) was observed in a study of regulatory T cells in long-lasting Graves disease. Study-level background: Patients met the persistent Graves' disease definition after over 5 years of antithyroid drugs with positive TSH receptor antibodies. General study findings and limits: Persistent Graves' patients showed reduced TCR diversity versus newly diagnosed patients. Analysis covered peripheral blood alone, not thyroid tissue.

The TCR beta library used iRepertoire HTBI primers with Arm-PCR amplification of CDR3. TCRdb reprocessed the multiplex PCR reads via MiXCR and lists one record per CDR3 protein. This repertoire shows 400,000 to 500,000 distinct CDR3 sequences, roughly 21% found once; its top ten account for more than 6%. CDR1 and CDR2 from the germline V gene are MNHNS and SASEGT. CDR3 size: 14 residues. V gave up 7 bases and J gave up 3 bases, with 16 bases separating them. Time point indicated: persistent/refractory GD, antithyroid drugs over 5 years with positive TRAb. PBMC-derived RNA was used for the TCR library. Staff took roughly 9.6 milliliters of peripheral blood and put it into EDTA tubes. This clonotype has at least ten counts. Its specificity is unknown.

The chain carries TRBV6-1 and TRBJ2-7, with D possibly called TRBD1 or TRBD2 (5 bases each). The sequenced sample was peripheral blood mononuclear cells (PBMCs), obtained when the disease was refractory, from a patient treated with antithyroid drugs. This TCR was recovered from a female donor with Graves disease. Here the CDR3 DNA reads TGTGCCAGCACCCAAGGGACGAACCTCTACGAGCAGTACTTC. Protein product: CASTQGTNLYEQYF.